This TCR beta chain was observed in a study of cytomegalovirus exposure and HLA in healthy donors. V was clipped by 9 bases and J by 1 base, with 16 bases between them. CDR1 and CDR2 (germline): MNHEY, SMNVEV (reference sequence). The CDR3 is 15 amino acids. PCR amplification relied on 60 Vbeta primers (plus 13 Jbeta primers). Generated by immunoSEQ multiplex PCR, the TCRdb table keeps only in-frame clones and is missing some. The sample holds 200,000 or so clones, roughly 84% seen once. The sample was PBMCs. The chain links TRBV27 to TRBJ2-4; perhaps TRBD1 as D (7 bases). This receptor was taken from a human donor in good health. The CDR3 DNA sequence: TGTGCCAGTTCGGAGGGGGCGCGGGCCAAAAACATTCAGTACTTC. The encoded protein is CASSEGARAKNIQYF.